This T cell receptor beta chain appears in the sequencing data of a study of cytotoxic CD8 clonotypes in ibrutinib-treated CLL (dated by TCRdb to the early 2020s). Study-level background: The cohort included roughly 15 treatment-naive and fewer than 12 relapsed/refractory patients; about 17 were IGHV unmutated. Responses were partial in roughly 24 patients and complete in 2; after median about 63 months follow-up, 14 stayed in remission and some twelve progressed. Samples at response were collected after a median of approximately twelve months of treatment, with a range of about 6 to 40 months. Samples averaged roughly 280,000 productive templates and 94,082 productive rearrangements. Of the 70 to 100 people in the trial, about 25 had longitudinal samples available. Cryopreserved peripheral blood mononuclear cells were collected before treatment, at response, and at either disease progression or sustained remission. Every remission and progressive disease sample was obtained while ibrutinib was still being received by the patients. General conclusions and limits of the study: At baseline, clonality was higher than in age-matched healthy donors and showed a strong correlation with circulating CD8+ T-cell counts. An increase in clonality was observed at ibrutinib response, with clonality remaining stable during sustained remission and falling back toward baseline at progression. Sampling times were not matched between patients in sustained remission and patients whose disease was progressing, and lymph node repertoires were not examined. Public clonotypes were rare and either shrank or stayed stable during treatment, and the rise in clonality at ibrutinib response reflected expansion of private clonotypes.

Each clonotype received, on average, 10x coverage in deep resolution sequencing performed on a MiSeq, where the target depth lay between 1 in 1 million and 1 in 200,000 T cells. TCR beta libraries were generated with the immunoSEQ hsTCRB Kit. On the authors' methods: The data were analyzed with ImmunoSEQ Analyzer and ImmunoSEQ Data Assistant, and V, D and J gene assignments followed IMGT definitions. Clonality, which ranges from 0 to 1, was calculated as one minus the normalized Shannon entropy of productive rearrangement frequencies. Only overrepresented clonotypes making up at least 0.05% of the repertoire of each patient were included in the public clonotype analysis. Around 14 repertoires from age-matched healthy donors, obtained from immuneACCESS, served as clonality controls. TCRdb retrieved this table from immuneACCESS and kept in-frame rearrangements only. Not all clones are present; in checked studies, unresolved V genes account for under half, and no reason is known for the remainder. From that table come the V and J calls and clone size; the DNA was used to work out D and trimming. The sample table contains more than 140,000 clones; only one count was recorded for approximately 75% of them. The leading ten clones occupy approximately 28% of the sample.

The sample's time point, from its label and the paper: approximately 11 months on ibrutinib. For TCR beta library preparation, around 2 micrograms of genomic DNA were isolated from cryopreserved PBMCs. High-throughput TCR beta sequencing was performed on longitudinal blood samples from CLL patients receiving ibrutinib monotherapy. The patients took part in an open-label, single-center phase 2 trial of ibrutinib monotherapy. The germline V gene sets CDR1 to KGHSH and CDR2 to LQKENI. The germline ends are 12 bases apart after V is trimmed by 6 bases and J by 1 base. Spanning cysteine to phenylalanine, the CDR3 consists of 14 amino acids. The kept DNA is CDR3 alone, 42 bases in frame from the first base. Comments on this clone: What this receptor recognizes is not known. No base qualities exist here, and no much larger clone lies one base off it.

The clonotype was recovered from a human donor with chronic lymphocytic leukemia. The chain uses TRBV18 and TRBJ2-5; no D gene call is confident. The input for sequencing was PBMCs, taken after 12 months of ibrutinib treatment. The nucleotide sequence reads TGTGCCAGCTCCCCTCGACAAACCCAAGAGACCCAGTACTTC. This gives the protein CASSPRQTQETQYF.